A single TCR beta chain is shown here with its context. The target antigen is unknown. The authors made TCR beta libraries using UMI-labeled 5' RACE. TCRdb re-called the 5' RACE reads and catalogs CDR3 proteins one per entry, DNA excluded. The sample includes about 7,000 distinct CDR3 sequences. This record belongs to a study of human CD8 memory T cell subsets. Germline V gene data show CDR1 as MGHRA and CDR2 as YSYEKL. The CDR3 contains 15 residues. For stem-like memory CD8+ T cells (TSTEM), the phenotype was CCR7+ PD-1- TIGIT-. Magnetic separation of the negative type served to enrich total CD8+ T cells. General observations from the study: Diversity in stem-like memory and precursor exhausted T cells was similarly high, unlike effector memory cells.

The rearrangement links TRBV4-1 to TRBJ2-1; the D call of TRBD2 rests on TCRdb alone, since no DNA is present to check it. What was sequenced was CD8+ stem-like memory T cells (TSCM and TCM) sorted from PBMCs. Subset noted: stem-like memory CD8 T cells (TSTEM), CCR7+ PD-1- TIGIT-. The sequence was obtained from a human donor in good health. CDR3 amino acids: CASSPTSGTYNEQFF.